This T cell receptor beta chain was obtained from a study of spatial heterogeneity in lung cancer. For the study at large: When follow-up PBMC samples existed, they were sequenced (at a median of approximately two years after resection). Every unique TCR and UMI combination, on average, appeared more than ten times in raw reads.

This clonotype came up many times. The antigen is undetermined. Time point here: blood at routine non-recurrence follow-up after resection. Each TCR cDNA molecule bore a unique molecular identifier. TCRdb itself ran the 5' RACE reads through MiXCR, one entry per CDR3 protein. The data hold 43,000 or so distinct CDR3 sequences, with 10% to 15% observed a single time. Study-level findings and limits: Ubiquitous expanded tumor TCRs were observed in blood more at resection than follow-up.

The source of this sequence is a male donor with early-stage non-small cell lung cancer. This specimen consisted of PBMCs, obtained at follow-up.

CDR3 sequence: CASSPGGYTEAFF. In DNA form, the CDR3 reads TGTGCCAGCAGCCCGGGGGGGTACACTGAAGCTTTCTTT. The V and J genes are TRBV7-6 and TRBJ1-1; D possibly corresponds to TRBD1 (5 bases). Trimming left V 5 bases short and J 3 bases short, with 10 bases between. CDR1 and CDR2 (germline): SGHVS, FNYEAQ. CDR3 size: 13 residues.